The 14 T cell receptor beta chains below were found in one sample sequenced in a study of blood T cell repertoires in COVID-19. Generated by immunoSEQ multiplex PCR, the TCRdb table keeps only in-frame clones and is missing some. The table lists some 390,000 clones, 75% to 90% of them singletons. The material sequenced was peripheral blood. Every receptor here comes from a woman aged 40 to 49 with COVID-19, enrolled during active disease.

This clone appeared a single time. This chain joins TRBV27 and TRBJ1-1; TRBD1 matches 7 bases. After removal of 5 bases from V and 1 base from J, the junction contained 7 bases not matched to a gene. Germline lookup yields CDR1 MNHEY and CDR2 SMNVEV (reference sequence). This CDR3 spans 15 amino acids. The CDR3 sequence is CASSPPGQPNTEAFF. The CDR3, as DNA: TGTGCCAGCAGTCCTCCGGGACAGCCGAACACTGAAGCTTTCTTT.

J is TRBJ1-2 and V is TRBV18, with 7 bases that match TRBD1. The V segment lost 3 bases and the J segment 0 bases; nucleotides outside the gene matches: 4. Germline lookup yields CDR1 KGHSH and CDR2 LQKENI. The CDR3 runs to 15 residues. The CDR3 here is CASSPDRESNYGYTF. DNA for the CDR3: TGTGCCAGCTCACCCGACAGGGAGTCTAACTATGGCTACACCTTC.

The V gene is TRBV27, the J gene TRBJ2-5; 7 nucleotides agree with TRBD1. CDR3 length equals 14 residues. With 3 bases clipped from V and 3 bases from J, the junction kept 4 bases outside the gene matches. CDR1 is MNHEY and CDR2 is SMNVEV in the germline V gene (reference sequence). The CDR3 DNA is TGTGCCAGCAGTTTTACCGGGACAGAAGAGACCCAGTACTTC. It encodes CASSFTGTEETQYF.

The table lists this clone with a count of one. CDR3 sequence (DNA): TGTGCCAGCAGCTTTCAGACAGGGTCCATTGGAAACACCATATATTTT. This encodes CASSFQTGSIGNTIYF. The V gene is TRBV7-2, the J gene TRBJ1-3, with 7 bases fitting TRBD1. With V trimmed by 3 bases and J by 3 bases, 8 bases remained unmatched. The CDR3 contains 16 residues. The germline CDR1 and CDR2 sequences are SGHTA and FQGNSA.

The chain employs TRBV5-1 and TRBJ1-1; TRBD1 matches 7 bases. This CDR3 has 18 residues. V dropped 1 base and J dropped 0; count of bases not matched to a gene: 12. CDR1 is SGHRS, CDR2 YFSETQ, per germline. This CDR3 reads CASSLIEGGRRMNTEAFF. The DNA of the CDR3 is TGCGCCAGCAGCTTGATTGAAGGGGGCAGGAGGATGAACACTGAAGCTTTCTTT.

This clone is a singleton in its sample. The chain has TRBV5-1 and TRBJ1-4, with D possibly being TRBD1 (6 bases). The CDR3 contains 14 residues. Trimming shortened V by 5 bases and J by 8 bases, and 16 bases separated the two germline ends. Germline loops: CDR1 SGHRS, CDR2 YFSETQ. CDR3 sequence reads: CASSPNRVGEKLFF. DNA for the CDR3: TGCGCCAGCAGTCCGAACAGGGTTGGAGAAAAACTGTTTTTT.

This chain connects TRBV3-1 (or the pseudogene TRBV3-2) to TRBJ1-3; the D is unclear. Germline V gene lookup returns CDR1 LGHDT and CDR2 YNNKEL (reference sequence). The CDR3 length is 15 residues. Trimming removed 1 base from V and 3 bases from J, with 10 bases in between. CDR3 sequence reads: CASSQAGFGGNTIYF. The CDR3 DNA is TGTGCCAGCAGCCAAGCGGGTTTCGGTGGAAACACCATATATTTT.

The genes are TRBV14 and TRBJ1-1; D possibly corresponds to TRBD1 (5 bases). Germline CDR1 is SGHDN and CDR2 is FVKESK. The CDR3 extends over 14 amino acids. Trimming pared 1 base from V and 5 bases from J, leaving 11 bases between. CDR3 nucleotide sequence: TGTGCCAGCAGCCAAGCGCAGGGTGTGACTGAAGCTTTCTTT. Translating gives CASSQAQGVTEAFF.

This clone came up once. This chain joins TRBV5-1 and TRBJ1-2, with 9 bases matching TRBD1. The germline gives CDR1 SGHRS, CDR2 YFSETQ. J was trimmed by 2 bases and V by 4 bases; bases with no gene match: 12. CDR3 length equals 17 residues. CDR3 DNA: TGCGCCAGCAGCCTGGACAGGGGAGACATAAGGAACTATGGCTACACCTTC. It specifies CASSLDRGDIRNYGYTF.

The V gene is TRBV28, the J gene TRBJ1-1, with 7 bases fitting TRBD1. Trimming cost V 5 bases and J 1 base; bases outside gene matches: 1. CDR1 and CDR2 (germline): MDHEN, SYDVKM. The CDR3 has 13 amino acids. CDR3 sequence reads: CASSRTGNTEAFF. For the CDR3, the DNA is TGTGCCAGCAGTCGGACAGGGAACACTGAAGCTTTCTTT.

The chain employs TRBV28 and TRBJ1-5; a possible D gene is TRBD1 (5 bases). CDR3 length: 15 residues. V dropped 9 bases and J dropped 2 bases, with 17 bases sitting between them. The germline CDR1 and CDR2 sequences are MDHEN and SYDVKM. CDR3 residues: CARHRKGKGNQPQHF. CDR3 in DNA: TGTGCCAGACATCGCAAGGGGAAGGGCAATCAGCCCCAGCATTTT.

The genes are TRBV19 and TRBJ1-1, with D possibly TRBD1 on 5 matching bases. CDR1 is LNHDA, CDR2 SQIVND, per germline (reference sequence). V was shortened by 10 bases and J by 1 base, with 16 bases between the two germline ends. The CDR3 is 14 amino acids. The CDR3 DNA sequence: TGTGCCACAGAGCCGGGGGAAGGGAACACTGAAGCTTTCTTT. It specifies CATEPGEGNTEAFF.

The CDR3 sequence is CASSIRGTGGYSNQPQHF. The CDR3 coding sequence is TGTGCCAGTAGTATACGGGGGACAGGGGGGTATAGCAATCAGCCCCAGCATTTT. The J gene is TRBJ1-5, the V gene TRBV19; 11 bases line up with TRBD1. Trimming cost V 2 bases and J 0 bases; bases outside gene matches: 6. Germline V gene sequence: CDR1 LNHDA, CDR2 SQIVND (reference sequence). CDR3 length: 18 amino acids.

The chain joins TRBV9 to TRBJ2-7, with 7 bases identical to TRBD2. CDR1 and CDR2 (germline): SGDLS, YYNGEE. The CDR3 length is 15 residues. V shed 0 bases, J shed 9 bases, and the junction held 12 bases outside the gene matches. The CDR3 is CASSVARGLEDGQYF. The CDR3 nucleotides read TGTGCCAGCAGCGTAGCGCGAGGACTAGAAGACGGGCAGTACTTC.